The present TCR beta chain was sequenced within a study of blood T cell repertoires in COVID-19. The CDR3 has 14 amino acids. V was pared by 5 bases and J by 5 bases, with 15 bases between. The germline V gene encodes CDR1 SGHTA and CDR2 FQGTGA. As originally analysed: The assay estimated nucleated cells by amplifying reference gene primers. Assay: immunoSEQ multiplex PCR; the TCRdb copy retains only in-frame clones and omits some. V and J calls and clone size come straight from that table; D and trimming were deduced from the DNA. This sample yields about 380,000 clones, of which about 85% are seen a single time; roughly 3.6% belongs to the top ten.

The chain uses TRBV7-3 and TRBJ1-1; D call uncertain. Sequencing was carried out using peripheral blood. The clonotype was recovered from a woman under 30 with acute or convalescent COVID-19. CDR3 sequence (DNA): TGTGCCAGCAGCCCCCCCGTCTTCCTAACTGAAGCTTTCTTT. This encodes CASSPPVFLTEAFF.